This TCR beta chain was profiled in a study of CD8+ T cells in alopecia areata. General study results and limits: Tofacitinib did not eliminate many expanded lesional clones from scalp or blood. Compared with normal scalp, lesional scalp had higher clonality and more expanded CD8+ clones.

On this clone: Its antigen is not known.

Extraction of RNA preceded its reverse transcription into cDNA, which served as the sequencing template. Only in-frame clones appear in the TCRdb table, and some are missing; sequencing was by immunoSEQ multiplex PCR. The sample includes about 250,000 clones, 60% of them seen just once. Germline V lookup: CDR1 SGDLS, CDR2 YYNGEE. This CDR3 has 14 amino acids. V was cut by 0 bases and J by 9 bases, with 15 bases left in between. Treatment given: oral pan-JAK inhibitor, 5-10 mg twice daily. The receptor was derived from a human donor with alopecia areata. The rearrangement links TRBV9 to TRBJ2-5; D possibly uses TRBD1 or TRBD2 (6 bases each). The specimen comprised CD4+ T cells sorted from blood, sampled between weeks 51 and 52, from a patient treated with tofacitinib. The CDR3 loop is CASSVGPEGGSQYF. CDR3 in DNA: TGTGCCAGCAGCGTAGGCCCGGAGGGGGGATCCCAGTACTTC.